Detailed here is one T cell receptor beta chain. The antigen this receptor binds is unknown. The input lacks base qualities; no much larger clone sits a single base away. This entry is derived from a study of response to subunit inactivated influenza vaccine (dated by TCRdb to the late 2010s). About the full investigation: Deep quantitative profiling of the T cell receptor repertoire was used in the study to follow responses to a trivalent subunit inactivated influenza vaccine. Results the study describes overall, beyond this receptor: The authors suggested that each seasonal influenza vaccination may recruit only a limited number of new T cells.

Library preparation used RT-PCR. Instrument on record: Illumina HiSeq 2500. Through fastp at Q25 and MiXCR, TCRdb rebuilt clones from the public reads, retaining in-frame beta chains. Identical CDR3 protein sequences are pooled into one entry, listed with their most common genes and DNA. Here the sample has around 580,000 distinct CDR3 sequences; 12% to 15% occur a single time. 11% of the sample comes from the top ten. CDR1 and CDR2, looked up from the germline V gene (reference sequence), are SEHNR and FQNEAQ. V is pruned by 3 bases and J by 5 bases, leaving 7 bases of the junction without a gene match. Including cysteine and phenylalanine, the CDR3 has 16 amino acids. The retained sequence is limited to the CDR3, 48 bases, with the frame set at the first base.

This receptor was obtained from a middle-aged man who received an inactivated influenza vaccine. Donor details come from another sample of the same person, matched by shared clones. The sequences come from PBMCs from blood, collected approximately 13 days after vaccination. The chain joins TRBV7-9 to TRBJ1-5; the junction holds 10 bases that match TRBD1. The nucleotides read TGTGCCAGCAGCTTGGAGGGACAGGGGCTCCATCAGCCCCAGCATTTT. Its translation is CASSLEGQGLHQPQHF.